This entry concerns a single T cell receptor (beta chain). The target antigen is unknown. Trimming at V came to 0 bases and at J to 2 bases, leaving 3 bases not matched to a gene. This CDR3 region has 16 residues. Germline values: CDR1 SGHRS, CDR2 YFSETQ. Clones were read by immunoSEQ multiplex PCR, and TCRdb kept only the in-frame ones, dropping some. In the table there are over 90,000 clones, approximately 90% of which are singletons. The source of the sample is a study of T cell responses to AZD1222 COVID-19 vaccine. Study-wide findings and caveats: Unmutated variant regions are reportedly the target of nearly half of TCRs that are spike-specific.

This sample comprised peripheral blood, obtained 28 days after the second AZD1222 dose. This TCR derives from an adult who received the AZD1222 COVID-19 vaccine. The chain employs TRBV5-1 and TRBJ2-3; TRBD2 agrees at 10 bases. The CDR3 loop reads CASSLGLAGATDTQYF. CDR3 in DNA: TGCGCCAGCAGCTTGGGGCTAGCGGGAGCCACAGATACGCAGTATTTT.